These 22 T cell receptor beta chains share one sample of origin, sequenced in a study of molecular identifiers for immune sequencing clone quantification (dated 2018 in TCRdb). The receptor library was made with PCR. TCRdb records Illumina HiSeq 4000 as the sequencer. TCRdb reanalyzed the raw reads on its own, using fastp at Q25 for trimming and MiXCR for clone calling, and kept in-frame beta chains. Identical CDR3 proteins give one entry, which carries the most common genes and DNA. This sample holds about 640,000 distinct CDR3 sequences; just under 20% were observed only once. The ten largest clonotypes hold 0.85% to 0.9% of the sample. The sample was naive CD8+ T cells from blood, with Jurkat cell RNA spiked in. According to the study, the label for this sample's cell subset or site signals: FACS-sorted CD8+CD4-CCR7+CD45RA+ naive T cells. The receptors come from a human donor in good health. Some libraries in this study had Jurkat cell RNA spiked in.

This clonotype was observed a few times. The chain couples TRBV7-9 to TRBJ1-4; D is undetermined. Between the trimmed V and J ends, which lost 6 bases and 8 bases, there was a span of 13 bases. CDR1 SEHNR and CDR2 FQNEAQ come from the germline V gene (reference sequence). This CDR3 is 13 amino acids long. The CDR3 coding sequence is TGTGCCAGCAGTTCCCAAGGAAGGGAAAAACTGTTTTTT. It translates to CASSSQGREKLFF. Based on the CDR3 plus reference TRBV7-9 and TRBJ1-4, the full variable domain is DTGVSQNPRHKITKRGQNVTFRCDPISEHNRLYWYRQTLGQGPEFLTYFQNEAQLEKSRLLSDRFSAERPKGSFSTLEIQRTEQGDSAMYLCASSSQGREKLFFGSGTQLSVL.

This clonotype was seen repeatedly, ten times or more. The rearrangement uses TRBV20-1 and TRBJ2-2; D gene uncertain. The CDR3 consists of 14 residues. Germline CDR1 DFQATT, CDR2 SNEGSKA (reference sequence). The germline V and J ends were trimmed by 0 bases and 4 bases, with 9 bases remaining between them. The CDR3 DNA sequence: TGCAGTGCTAGAGAGGTCGGAATCACCGGGGAGCTGTTTTTT. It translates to CSAREVGITGELFF.

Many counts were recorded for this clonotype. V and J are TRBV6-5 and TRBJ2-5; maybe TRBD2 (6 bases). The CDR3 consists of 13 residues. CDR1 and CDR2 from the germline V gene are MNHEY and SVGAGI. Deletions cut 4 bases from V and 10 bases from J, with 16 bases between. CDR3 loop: CASSSPGWRDQYF. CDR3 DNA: TGTGCCAGCAGTTCCCCGGGCTGGAGGGACCAGTACTTC.

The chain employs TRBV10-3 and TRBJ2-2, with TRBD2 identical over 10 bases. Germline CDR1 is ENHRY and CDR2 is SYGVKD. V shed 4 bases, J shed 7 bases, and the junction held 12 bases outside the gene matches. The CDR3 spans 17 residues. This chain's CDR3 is CAISAGTSGIGSGELFF. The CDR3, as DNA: TGTGCCATCAGTGCCGGAACTAGCGGGATAGGTAGCGGGGAGCTGTTTTTT.

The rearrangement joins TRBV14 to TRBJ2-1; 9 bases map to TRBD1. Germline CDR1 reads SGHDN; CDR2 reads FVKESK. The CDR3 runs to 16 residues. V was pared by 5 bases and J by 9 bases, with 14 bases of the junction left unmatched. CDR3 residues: CASSRLDGQGLSEQFF. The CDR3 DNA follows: TGTGCCAGCAGCAGGTTGGATGGACAGGGGCTGAGTGAGCAGTTCTTC.

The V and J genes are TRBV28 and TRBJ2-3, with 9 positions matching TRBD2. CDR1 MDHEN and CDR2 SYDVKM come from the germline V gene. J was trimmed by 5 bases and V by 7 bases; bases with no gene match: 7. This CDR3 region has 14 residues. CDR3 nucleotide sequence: TGTGCCAGCATGGCGGGAGGGCCAATAGATACGCAGTATTTT. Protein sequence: CASMAGGPIDTQYF.

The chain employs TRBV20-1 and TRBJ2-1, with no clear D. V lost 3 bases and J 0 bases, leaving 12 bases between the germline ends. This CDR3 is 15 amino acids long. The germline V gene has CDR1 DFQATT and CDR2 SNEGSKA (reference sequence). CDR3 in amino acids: CSASTGPSSYNEQFF. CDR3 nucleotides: TGCAGTGCTAGTACCGGGCCGAGCTCCTACAATGAGCAGTTCTTC.

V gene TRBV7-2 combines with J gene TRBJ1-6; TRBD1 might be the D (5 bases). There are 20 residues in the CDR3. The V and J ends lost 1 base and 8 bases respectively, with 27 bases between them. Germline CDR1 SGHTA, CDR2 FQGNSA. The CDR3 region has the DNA TGTGCCAGCAGCTTAGGGAGGGCGGGACGCGGGCCCTTTCGTGATTCACCCCTCCACTTT. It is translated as CASSLGRAGRGPFRDSPLHF.

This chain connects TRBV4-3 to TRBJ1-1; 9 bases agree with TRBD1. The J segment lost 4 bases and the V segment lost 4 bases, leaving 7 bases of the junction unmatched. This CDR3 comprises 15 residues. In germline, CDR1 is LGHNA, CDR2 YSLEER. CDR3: CASSPTGGWGTEAFF. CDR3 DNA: TGCGCCAGCAGCCCGACAGGGGGTTGGGGCACTGAAGCTTTCTTT.

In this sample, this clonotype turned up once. CDR3 residues: CASSLIAGSSYNEQFF. CDR3 bases: TGTGCCAGCAGTTTAATAGCCGGGAGCTCCTACAATGAGCAGTTCTTC. The chain links TRBV27 to TRBJ2-1, with D perhaps TRBD2 (6 bases). Per the germline V gene, CDR1 is MNHEY and CDR2 is SMNVEV (reference sequence). V shed 2 bases and J shed 0 bases, with 11 bases lying between them. This CDR3 is 16 amino acids long.

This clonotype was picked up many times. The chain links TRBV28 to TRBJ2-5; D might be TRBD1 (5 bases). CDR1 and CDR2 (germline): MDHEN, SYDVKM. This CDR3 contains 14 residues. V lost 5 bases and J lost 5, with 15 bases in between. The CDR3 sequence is CASSPRREGETQYF. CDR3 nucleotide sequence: TGTGCCAGCAGTCCCCGCAGGGAAGGGGAGACCCAGTACTTC.

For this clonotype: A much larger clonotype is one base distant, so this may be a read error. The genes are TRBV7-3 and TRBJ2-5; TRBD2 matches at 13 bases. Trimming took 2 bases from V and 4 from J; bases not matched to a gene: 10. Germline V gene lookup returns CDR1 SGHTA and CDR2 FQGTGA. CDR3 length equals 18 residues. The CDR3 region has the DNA TGTGCCAGCAGCTTAGGGACTAGCGGGATGTCAAGGTTAGAGACCCAGTACTTC. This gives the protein CASSLGTSGMSRLETQYF.

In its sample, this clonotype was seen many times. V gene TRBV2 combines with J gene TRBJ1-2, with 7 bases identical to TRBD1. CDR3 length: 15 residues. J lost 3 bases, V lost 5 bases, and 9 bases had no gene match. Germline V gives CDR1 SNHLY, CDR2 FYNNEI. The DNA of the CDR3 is TGTGCCAGCAGTCCAGAAATTACAGGGGACTATGGCTACACCTTC. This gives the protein CASSPEITGDYGYTF.

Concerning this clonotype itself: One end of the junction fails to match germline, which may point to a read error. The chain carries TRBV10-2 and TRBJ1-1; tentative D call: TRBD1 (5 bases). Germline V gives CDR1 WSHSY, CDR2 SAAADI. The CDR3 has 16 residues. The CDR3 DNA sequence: TGCGCCTGCAGGGCAATTTCCGGGACCCCCTGGACTGAAGCTTTCTTT. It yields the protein CACRAISGTPWTEAFF.

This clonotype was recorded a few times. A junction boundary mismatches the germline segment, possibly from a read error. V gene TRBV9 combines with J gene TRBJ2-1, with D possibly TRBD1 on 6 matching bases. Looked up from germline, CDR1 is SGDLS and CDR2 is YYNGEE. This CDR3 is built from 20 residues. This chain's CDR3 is CAGSVSRAGPQGSSYNEQFF. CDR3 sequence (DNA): TGTGCCGGCAGCGTCAGTAGGGCCGGGCCTCAGGGGAGCTCCTACAATGAGCAGTTCTTC. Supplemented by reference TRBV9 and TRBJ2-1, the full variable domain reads DSGVTQTPKHLITATGQRVTLRCSPRSGDLSVYWYQQSLDQGLQFLIQYYNGEERAKGNILERFSAQQFPDLHSELNLSSLELGDSALYFCAGSVSRAGPQGSSYNEQFFGPGTRLTVL.

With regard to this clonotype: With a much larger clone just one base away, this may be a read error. CDR3 residues: CASGRGSRSSTDTQYF. As DNA, the CDR3 is TGTGCCAGCGGCCGAGGGTCCAGATCTAGCACAGATACGCAGTATTTT. The chain is built from TRBV9 and TRBJ2-3, with D possibly TRBD2 on 5 matching bases. With 7 bases removed from V and 0 bases from J, the gap between germline ends came to 18 bases. The CDR3 contains 16 residues. The germline CDR1 and CDR2 sequences are SGDLS and YYNGEE.

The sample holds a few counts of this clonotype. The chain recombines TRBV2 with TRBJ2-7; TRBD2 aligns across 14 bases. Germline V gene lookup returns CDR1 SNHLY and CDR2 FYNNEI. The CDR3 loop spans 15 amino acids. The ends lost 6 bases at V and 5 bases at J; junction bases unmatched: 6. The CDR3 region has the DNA TGTGCCAGCAGGGCCGGACTAGCGGGAGGCAACGAGCAGTACTTC. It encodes CASRAGLAGGNEQYF.

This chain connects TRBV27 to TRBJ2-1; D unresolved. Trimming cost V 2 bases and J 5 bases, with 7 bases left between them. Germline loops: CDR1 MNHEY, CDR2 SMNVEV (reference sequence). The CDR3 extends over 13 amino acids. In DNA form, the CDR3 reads TGTGCCAGCAGTTTAAGCAGTCACAATGAGCAGTTCTTC. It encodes CASSLSSHNEQFF.

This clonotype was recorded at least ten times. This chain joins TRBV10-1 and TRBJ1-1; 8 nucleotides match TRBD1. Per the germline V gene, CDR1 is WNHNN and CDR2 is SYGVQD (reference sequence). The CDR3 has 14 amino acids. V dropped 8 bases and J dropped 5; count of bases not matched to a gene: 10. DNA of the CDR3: TGCGCCAGCGGACAGGGCCGGAGTGGGACTGAAGCTTTCTTT. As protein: CASGQGRSGTEAFF.

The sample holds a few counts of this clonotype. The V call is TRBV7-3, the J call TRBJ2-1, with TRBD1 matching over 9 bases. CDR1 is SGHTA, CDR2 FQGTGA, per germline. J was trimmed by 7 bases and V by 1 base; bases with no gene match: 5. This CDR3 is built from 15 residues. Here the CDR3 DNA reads TGTGCCAGCAGCTTAAACAGGGGGCTAATTAATGAGCAGTTCTTC. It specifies CASSLNRGLINEQFF.

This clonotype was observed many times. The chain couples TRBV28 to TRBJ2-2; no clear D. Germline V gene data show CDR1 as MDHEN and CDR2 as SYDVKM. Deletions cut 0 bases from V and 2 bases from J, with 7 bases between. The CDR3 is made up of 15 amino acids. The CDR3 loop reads CASSLWQHNTGELFF. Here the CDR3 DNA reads TGTGCCAGCAGTTTATGGCAACATAACACCGGGGAGCTGTTTTTT.

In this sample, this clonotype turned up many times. CDR3 in amino acids: CASLQVSSGRMNTGELFF. Here the CDR3 DNA reads TGTGCCAGCCTCCAGGTTTCTAGCGGGAGGATGAACACCGGGGAGCTGTTTTTT. The chain links TRBV6-5 to TRBJ2-2; 11 positions match TRBD2. The trim removed 8 bases at V and 1 base at J, leaving 12 bases unmatched. Germline-derived CDR1 and CDR2 are MNHEY and SVGAGI. The CDR3 totals 18 residues.